This T cell receptor beta chain was sequenced in a study of beta chain features in type 1 diabetes. The wider study: Patients did not differ from healthy donors in age, gender or cell yield. Study-wide findings and caveats: Insertion counts at VDJ junctions were lower in type 1 diabetes patients, who also showed more deletions there.

The V gene's germline CDR1 is MNHNS and CDR2 SASEGT. After removal of 3 bases from V and 2 bases from J, the junction contained 7 bases not matched to a gene. CDR3 length equals 17 residues. This clone has a handful of counts. Its antigen is currently unknown. Once sorted, every population was more than 98% pure. The study reverse transcribed the entire isolated RNA, so it sequenced expressed TCRB transcripts. This table comes from immunoSEQ multiplex PCR, and its TCRdb copy is limited to in-frame clones, with some not included. This table has around 240,000 clones, 7.5% to 10% appearing once. The TCR comes from a young woman in good health. This chain connects TRBV6-1 to TRBJ2-2; 9 bases line up with TRBD2. What was sequenced was naive CD4+ T cells from blood. The CDR3 protein is CASSDGSGGLNTGELFF. The CDR3 DNA reads as TGTGCCAGCAGTGACGGAAGCGGGGGGCTAAACACCGGGGAGCTGTTTTTT.